This T cell receptor (beta chain) was identified in a study of neoadjuvant nivolumab and ipilimumab in lung cancer. Libraries were prepared by immunoSEQ multiplex PCR; TCRdb keeps only in-frame clonotypes and omits some of them. The table includes approximately 13,000 clones, about two thirds detected once. This clone was seen just once. Germline CDR1 is SEHNR and CDR2 is FQNEAQ (reference sequence). Trimming took off 4 bases at V and 7 bases at J, with 10 bases between the two ends. This CDR3 comprises 12 residues. The sequence derives from an adult with non-small cell lung cancer. V usage is TRBV7-9 and J usage is TRBJ1-1; no firm D call. The specimen comprised peripheral blood, sampled after neoadjuvant nivolumab, alone or with ipilimumab, at or shortly before surgery. DNA of the CDR3: TGTGCCAGCAGCTCCCCGGGAATTGAAGCTTTCTTT. Translating it yields CASSSPGIEAFF.